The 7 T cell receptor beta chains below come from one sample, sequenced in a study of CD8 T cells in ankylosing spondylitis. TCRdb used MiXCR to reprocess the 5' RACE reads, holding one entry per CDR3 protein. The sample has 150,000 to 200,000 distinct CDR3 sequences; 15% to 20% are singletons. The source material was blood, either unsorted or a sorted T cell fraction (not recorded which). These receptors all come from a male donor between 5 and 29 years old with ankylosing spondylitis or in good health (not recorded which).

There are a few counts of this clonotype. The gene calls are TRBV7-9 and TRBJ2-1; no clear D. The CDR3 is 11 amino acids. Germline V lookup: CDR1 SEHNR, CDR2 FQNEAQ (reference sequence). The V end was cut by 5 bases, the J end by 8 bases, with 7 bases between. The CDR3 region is CASSHQDEQFF. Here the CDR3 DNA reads TGTGCCAGCAGCCATCAGGATGAGCAGTTCTTC.

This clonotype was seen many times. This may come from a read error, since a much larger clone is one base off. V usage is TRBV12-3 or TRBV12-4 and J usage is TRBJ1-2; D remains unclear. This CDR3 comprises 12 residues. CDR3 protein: CASSFTNYGYPF. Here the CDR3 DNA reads TGTGCCAGCAGTTTCACGAACTATGGCTACCCCTTC.

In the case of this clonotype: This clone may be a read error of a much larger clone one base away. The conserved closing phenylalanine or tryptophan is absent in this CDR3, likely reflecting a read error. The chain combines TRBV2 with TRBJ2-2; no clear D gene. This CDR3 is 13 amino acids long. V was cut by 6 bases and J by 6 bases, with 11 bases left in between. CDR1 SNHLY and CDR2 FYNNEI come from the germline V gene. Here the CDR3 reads CASSARGPGELFS. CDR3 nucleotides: TGTGCCAGCAGCGCTAGAGGCCCCGGGGAGCTGTTTTCT.

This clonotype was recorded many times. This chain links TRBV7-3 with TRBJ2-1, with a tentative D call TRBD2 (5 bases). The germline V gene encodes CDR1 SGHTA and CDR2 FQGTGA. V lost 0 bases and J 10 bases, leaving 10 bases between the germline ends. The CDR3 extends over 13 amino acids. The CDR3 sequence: CASSLTSGWEQFF. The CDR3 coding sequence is TGTGCCAGCAGCTTAACGTCGGGGTGGGAGCAGTTCTTC. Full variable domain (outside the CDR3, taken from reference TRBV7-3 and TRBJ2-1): GAGVSQTPSNKVTEKGKYVELRCDPISGHTALYWYRQSLGQGPEFLIYFQGTGAADDSGLPNDRFFAVRPEGSVSTLKIQRTERGDSAVYLCASSLTSGWEQFFGPGTRLTVL.

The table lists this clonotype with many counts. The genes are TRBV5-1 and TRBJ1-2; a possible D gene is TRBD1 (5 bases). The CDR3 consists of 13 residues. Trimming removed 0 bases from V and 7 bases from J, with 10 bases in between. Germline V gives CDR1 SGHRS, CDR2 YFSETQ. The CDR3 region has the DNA TGCGCCAGCAGCTTGGCTCAGGGTCTTGGCTACACCTTC. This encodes CASSLAQGLGYTF.

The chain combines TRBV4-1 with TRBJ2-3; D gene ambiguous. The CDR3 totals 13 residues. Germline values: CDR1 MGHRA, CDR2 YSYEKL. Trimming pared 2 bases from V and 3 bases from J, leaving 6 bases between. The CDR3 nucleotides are TGCGCCAGCAGCCAACTCGGTACAGATACGCAGTATTTT. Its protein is CASSQLGTDTQYF.

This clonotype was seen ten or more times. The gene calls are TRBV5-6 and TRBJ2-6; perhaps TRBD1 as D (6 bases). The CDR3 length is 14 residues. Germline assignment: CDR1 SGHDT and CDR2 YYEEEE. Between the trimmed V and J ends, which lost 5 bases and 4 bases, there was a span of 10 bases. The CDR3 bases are TGTGCCAGCAGATCAGGGGAAGGGGCCAACGTCCTGACTTTC. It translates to CASRSGEGANVLTF.